This T cell receptor beta chain came from a study of identical twins. This clonotype was seen a handful of times. No antigen is known for it. Overall study findings and caveats: Researchers caution that invariant MAIT and iNKT cells could partly confound zero-insertion analyses.

This CDR3 is built from 15 residues. Per germline, CDR1 DFQATT and CDR2 SNEGSKA (reference sequence). A universal primer site was incorporated via template switching, and the cDNA contained unique molecular identifiers. TCRdb independently ran MiXCR on the 5' RACE reads; one entry per CDR3 protein. The sample consists of 1.5 million to 2 million distinct CDR3 sequences, 32% of them appearing once. This receptor was taken from a newborn girl in good health. The sequenced sample consisted of cord blood. The V gene is TRBV20-1, the J gene TRBJ2-7; possible D gene TRBD1, 6 bases. The CDR3 loop is CKTSRQGPTSYEQYF. Here the CDR3 DNA reads TGCAAGACGTCGAGGCAGGGGCCCACCTCCTACGAGCAGTACTTC.